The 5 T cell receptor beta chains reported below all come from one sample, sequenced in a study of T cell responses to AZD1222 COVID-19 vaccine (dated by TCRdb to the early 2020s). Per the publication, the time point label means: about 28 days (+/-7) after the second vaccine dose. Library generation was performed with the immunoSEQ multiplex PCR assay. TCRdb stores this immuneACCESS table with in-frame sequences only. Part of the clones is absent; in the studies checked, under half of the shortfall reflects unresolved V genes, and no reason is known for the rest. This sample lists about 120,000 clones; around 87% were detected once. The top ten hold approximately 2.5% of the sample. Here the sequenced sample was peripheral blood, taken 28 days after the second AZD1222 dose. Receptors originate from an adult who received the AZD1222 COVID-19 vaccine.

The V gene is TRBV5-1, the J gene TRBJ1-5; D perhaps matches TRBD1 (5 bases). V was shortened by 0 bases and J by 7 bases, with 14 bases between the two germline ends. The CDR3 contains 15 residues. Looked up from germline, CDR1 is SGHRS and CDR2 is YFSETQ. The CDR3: CASSLDVGESQPQHF. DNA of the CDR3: TGCGCCAGCAGCTTGGATGTGGGGGAAAGCCAGCCCCAGCATTTT.

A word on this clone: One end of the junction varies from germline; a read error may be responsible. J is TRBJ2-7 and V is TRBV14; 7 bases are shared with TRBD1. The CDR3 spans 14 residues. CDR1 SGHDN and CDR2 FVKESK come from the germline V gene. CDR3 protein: CASSQITGTALGHF. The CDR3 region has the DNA TGTGCCAGCAGCCAAATAACGGGGACAGCACTTGGTCACTTC.

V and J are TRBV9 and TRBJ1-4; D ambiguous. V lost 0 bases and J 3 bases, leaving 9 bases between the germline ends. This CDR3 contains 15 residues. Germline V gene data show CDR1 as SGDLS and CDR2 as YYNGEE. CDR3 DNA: TGTGCCAGCAGCGTAGGTTCCCAACCTAATGAAAAACTGTTTTTT. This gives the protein CASSVGSQPNEKLFF.

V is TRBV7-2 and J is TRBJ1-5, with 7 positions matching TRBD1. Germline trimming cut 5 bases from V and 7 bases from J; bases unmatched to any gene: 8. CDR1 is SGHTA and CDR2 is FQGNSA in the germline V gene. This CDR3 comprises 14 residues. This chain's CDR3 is CASSVRGQGQPQHF. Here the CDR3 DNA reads TGTGCCAGCAGCGTTAGGGGGCAGGGGCAGCCCCAGCATTTT.

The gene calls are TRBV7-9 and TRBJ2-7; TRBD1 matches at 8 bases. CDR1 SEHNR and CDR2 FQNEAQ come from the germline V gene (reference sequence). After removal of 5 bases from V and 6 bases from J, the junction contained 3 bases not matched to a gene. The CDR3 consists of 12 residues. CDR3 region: CASSPGQGEQYF. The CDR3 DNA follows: TGTGCCAGCAGCCCCGGACAGGGCGAGCAGTACTTC.